This T cell receptor (beta chain) was recovered during a study of blood T cell repertoires in COVID-19. The wider study: COVID-19 samples from acute and convalescent phases originated in the United States, Italy and Spain. Nucleic acid was either cDNA or gDNA, and it came from T cells, B-cell-depleted T cells, or PBMCs.

Germline CDR1 reads SEHNR; CDR2 reads FQNEAQ (reference sequence). Between the trimmed V and J ends, which lost 3 bases and 6 bases, there was a span of 11 bases. The CDR3 is 13 amino acids. Authors' data handling: Amplified reference gene primers provided the basis for estimating nucleated cell counts. Sequencing was performed with immunoSEQ multiplex PCR; in TCRdb, only in-frame clones are kept and a portion is missing. D and trimming come from the DNA, and the V and J calls and clone size come from that table. The sample includes around 170,000 clones, 89% of them seen just once. The source of this sequence is a man between 18 and 29 years old who had recovered from COVID-19. This chain uses TRBV7-9 with TRBJ1-2; D is uncertain. The specimen sequenced was peripheral blood. The CDR3 DNA is TGTGCCAGCAGCTTGGTCGGGAGGGATGGCTACACCTTC. Amino acid sequence: CASSLVGRDGYTF.